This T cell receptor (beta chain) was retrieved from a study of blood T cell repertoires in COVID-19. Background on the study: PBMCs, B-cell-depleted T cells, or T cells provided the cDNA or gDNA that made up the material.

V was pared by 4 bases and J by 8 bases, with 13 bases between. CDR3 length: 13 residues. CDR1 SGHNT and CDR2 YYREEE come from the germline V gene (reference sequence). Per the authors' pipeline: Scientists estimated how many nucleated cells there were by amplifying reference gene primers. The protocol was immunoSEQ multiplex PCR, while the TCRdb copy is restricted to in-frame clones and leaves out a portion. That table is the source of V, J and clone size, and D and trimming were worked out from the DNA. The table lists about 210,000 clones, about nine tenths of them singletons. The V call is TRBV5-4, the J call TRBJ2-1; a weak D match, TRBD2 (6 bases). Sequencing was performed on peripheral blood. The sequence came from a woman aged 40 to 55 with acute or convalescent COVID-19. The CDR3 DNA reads TGTGCCAGCAGCCTCGGACCGGGAGATGAGCAGTTCTTC. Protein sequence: CASSLGPGDEQFF.